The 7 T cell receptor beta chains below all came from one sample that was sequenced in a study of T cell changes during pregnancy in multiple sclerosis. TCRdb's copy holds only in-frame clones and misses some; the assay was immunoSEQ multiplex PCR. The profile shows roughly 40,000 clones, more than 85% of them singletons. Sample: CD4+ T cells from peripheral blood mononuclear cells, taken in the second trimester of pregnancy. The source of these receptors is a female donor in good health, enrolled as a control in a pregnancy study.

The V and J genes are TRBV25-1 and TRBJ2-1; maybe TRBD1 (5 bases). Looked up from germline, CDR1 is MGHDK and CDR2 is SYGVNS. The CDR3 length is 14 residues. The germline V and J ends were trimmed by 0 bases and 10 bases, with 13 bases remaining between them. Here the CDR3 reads CASSEYADSGEQFF. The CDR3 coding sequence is TGTGCCAGCAGTGAATATGCAGATTCAGGGGAGCAGTTCTTC.

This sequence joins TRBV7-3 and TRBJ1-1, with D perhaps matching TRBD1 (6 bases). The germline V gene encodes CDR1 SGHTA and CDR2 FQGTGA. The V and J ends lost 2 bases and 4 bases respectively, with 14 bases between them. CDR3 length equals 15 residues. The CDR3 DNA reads TGTGCCAGCAGCTTATCGTCCCTACAGGGCACTGAAGCTTTCTTT. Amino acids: CASSLSSLQGTEAFF.

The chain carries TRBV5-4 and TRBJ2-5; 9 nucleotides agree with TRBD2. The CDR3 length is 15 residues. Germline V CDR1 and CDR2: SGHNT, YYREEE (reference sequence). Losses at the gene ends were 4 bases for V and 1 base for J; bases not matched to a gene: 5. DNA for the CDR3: TGTGCCAGCAGCCGTCAGGGACTAGCCCAAGAGACCCAGTACTTC. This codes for CASSRQGLAQETQYF.

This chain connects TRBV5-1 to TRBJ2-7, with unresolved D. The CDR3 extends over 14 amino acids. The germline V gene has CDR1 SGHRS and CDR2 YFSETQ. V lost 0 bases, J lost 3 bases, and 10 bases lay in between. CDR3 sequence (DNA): TGCGCCAGCAGCTTGGAACTGCATATCTACGAGCAGTACTTC. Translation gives CASSLELHIYEQYF. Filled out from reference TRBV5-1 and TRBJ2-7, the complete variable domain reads KAGVTQTPRYLIKTRGQQVTLSCSPISGHRSVSWYQQTPGQGLQFLFEYFSETQRNKGNFPGRFSGRQFSNSRSEMNVSTLELGDSALYLCASSLELHIYEQYFGPGTRLTVT.

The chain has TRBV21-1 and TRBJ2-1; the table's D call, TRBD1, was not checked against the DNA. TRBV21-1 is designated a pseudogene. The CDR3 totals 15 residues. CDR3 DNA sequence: TGTGCCAGCAGCCCACAGGCGACCTCCTACAATGAGCAGTTCTTC. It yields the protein CASSPQATSYNEQFF.

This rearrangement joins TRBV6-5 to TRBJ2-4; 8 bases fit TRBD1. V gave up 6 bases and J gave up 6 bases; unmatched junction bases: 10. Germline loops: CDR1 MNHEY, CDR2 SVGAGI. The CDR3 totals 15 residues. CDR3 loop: CASRHGQGPGNIQYF. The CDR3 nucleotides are TGTGCCAGCAGACACGGACAGGGCCCCGGAAACATTCAGTACTTC.

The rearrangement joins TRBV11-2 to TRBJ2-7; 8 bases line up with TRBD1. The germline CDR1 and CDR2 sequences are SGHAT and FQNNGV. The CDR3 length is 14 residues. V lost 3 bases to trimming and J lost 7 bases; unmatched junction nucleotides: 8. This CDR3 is CASSLDRDRIEQYF. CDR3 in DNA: TGTGCCAGCAGCTTGGACCGGGACAGGATTGAGCAGTACTTC.